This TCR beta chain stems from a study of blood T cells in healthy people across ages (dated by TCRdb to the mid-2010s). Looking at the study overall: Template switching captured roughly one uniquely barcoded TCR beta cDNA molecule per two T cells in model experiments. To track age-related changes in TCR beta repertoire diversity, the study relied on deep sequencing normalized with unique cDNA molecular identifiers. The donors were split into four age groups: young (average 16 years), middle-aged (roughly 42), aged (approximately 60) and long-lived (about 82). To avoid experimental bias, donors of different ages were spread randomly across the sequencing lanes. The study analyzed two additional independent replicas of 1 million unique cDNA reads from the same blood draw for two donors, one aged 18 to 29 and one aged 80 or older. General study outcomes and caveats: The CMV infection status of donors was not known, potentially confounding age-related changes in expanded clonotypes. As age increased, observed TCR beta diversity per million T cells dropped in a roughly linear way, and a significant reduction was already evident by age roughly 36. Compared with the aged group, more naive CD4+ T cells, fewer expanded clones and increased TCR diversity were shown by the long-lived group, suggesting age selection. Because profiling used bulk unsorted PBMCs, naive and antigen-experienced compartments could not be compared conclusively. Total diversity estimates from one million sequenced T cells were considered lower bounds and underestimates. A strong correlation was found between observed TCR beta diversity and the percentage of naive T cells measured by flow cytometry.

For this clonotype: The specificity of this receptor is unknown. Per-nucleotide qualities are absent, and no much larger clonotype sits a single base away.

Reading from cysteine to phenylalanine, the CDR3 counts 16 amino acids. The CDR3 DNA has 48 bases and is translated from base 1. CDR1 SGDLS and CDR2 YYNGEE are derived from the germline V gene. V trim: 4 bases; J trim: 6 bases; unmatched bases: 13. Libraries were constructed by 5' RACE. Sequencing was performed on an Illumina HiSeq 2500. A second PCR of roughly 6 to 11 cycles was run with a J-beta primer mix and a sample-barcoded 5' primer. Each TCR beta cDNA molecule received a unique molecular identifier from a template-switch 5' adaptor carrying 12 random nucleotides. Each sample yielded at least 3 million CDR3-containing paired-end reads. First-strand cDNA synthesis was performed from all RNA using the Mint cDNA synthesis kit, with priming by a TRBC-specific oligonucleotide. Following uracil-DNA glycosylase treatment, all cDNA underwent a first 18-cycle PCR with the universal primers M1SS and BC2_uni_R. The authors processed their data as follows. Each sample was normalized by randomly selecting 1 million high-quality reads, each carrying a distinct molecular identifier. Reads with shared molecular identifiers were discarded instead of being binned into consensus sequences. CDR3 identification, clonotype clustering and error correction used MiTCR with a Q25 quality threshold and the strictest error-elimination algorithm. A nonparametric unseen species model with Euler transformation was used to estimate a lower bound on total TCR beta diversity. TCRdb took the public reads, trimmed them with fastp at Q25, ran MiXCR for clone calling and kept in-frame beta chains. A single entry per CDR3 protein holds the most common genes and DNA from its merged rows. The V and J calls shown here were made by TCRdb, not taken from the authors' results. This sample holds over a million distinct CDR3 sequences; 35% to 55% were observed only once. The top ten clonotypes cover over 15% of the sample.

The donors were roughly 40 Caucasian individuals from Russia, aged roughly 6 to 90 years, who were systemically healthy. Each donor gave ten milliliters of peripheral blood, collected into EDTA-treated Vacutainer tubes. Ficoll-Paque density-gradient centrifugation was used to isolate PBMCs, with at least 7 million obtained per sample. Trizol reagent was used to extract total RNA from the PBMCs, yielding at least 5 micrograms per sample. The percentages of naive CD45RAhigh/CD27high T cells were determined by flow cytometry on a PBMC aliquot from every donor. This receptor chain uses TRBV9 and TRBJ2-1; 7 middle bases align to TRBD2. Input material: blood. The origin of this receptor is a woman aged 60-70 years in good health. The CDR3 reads CASSLEVQGGSNEQFF. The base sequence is TGTGCCAGCAGCCTAGAGGTGCAAGGCGGGAGCAATGAGCAGTTCTTC. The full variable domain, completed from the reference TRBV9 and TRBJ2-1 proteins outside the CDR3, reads DSGVTQTPKHLITATGQRVTLRCSPRSGDLSVYWYQQSLDQGLQFLIQYYNGEERAKGNILERFSAQQFPDLHSELNLSSLELGDSALYFCASSLEVQGGSNEQFFGPGTRLTVL.